This TCR beta chain is from a study of blood T cell repertoires in COVID-19. Study overall: Samples taken during acute and convalescent COVID-19 were collected in the United States, Italy and Spain. PBMCs, B-cell-depleted T cells, or T cells were the source of the cDNA or gDNA that made up the material.

This table comes from immunoSEQ multiplex PCR, and its TCRdb copy is limited to in-frame clones, with some not included. Among about 42,000 clones listed, approximately 79% were seen once. V dropped 6 bases and J dropped 0; count of bases not matched to a gene: 3. The CDR3 consists of 15 residues. Germline-derived CDR1 and CDR2 are SNHLY and FYNNEI. This TCR derives from a woman of 80 years or more with acute or convalescent COVID-19. The chain has TRBV2 and TRBJ1-4; 8 bases fit TRBD1. The sequenced sample was peripheral blood. CDR3 sequence: CASRRQGSTNEKLFF. CDR3 in DNA: TGTGCCAGCAGGCGACAGGGGTCAACTAATGAAAAACTGTTTTTT.